This TCR beta chain was identified in a study of OX40 agonist ivuxolimab in advanced cancers. The overall study: Ivuxolimab was delivered to patients intravenously every 2 weeks at doses spanning 0.01 to 10 mg/kg. Study-wide results and caveats: Among expanded peripheral T cells, antigen specificity went undetermined.

This clone has only one observation. Its antigen is undetermined. Method: immunoSEQ multiplex PCR; TCRdb's copy keeps in-frame clones and lacks some. The data show 70,000 to 75,000 clones, just under 85% seen once. The V gene's germline CDR1 is LNHDA and CDR2 SQIVND (reference sequence). CDR3 length: 13 amino acids. Trimming took 5 bases from V and 2 from J, leaving 9 bases between them. The receptor was derived from an adult with an advanced solid tumor such as melanoma, head and neck, liver or kidney cancer. The sequenced sample was CD4+ or CD8+ T cells sorted from blood, obtained in a trial of the OX40 agonist ivuxolimab. The chain has TRBV19 and TRBJ1-1, with D perhaps TRBD1 (5 bases). CDR3 sequence reads: CASSWGENTEAFF. CDR3 sequence (DNA): TGTGCCAGTAGTTGGGGGGAAAACACTGAAGCTTTCTTT. The entire variable domain, with the rest obtained from reference TRBV19 and TRBJ1-1, is as follows: DGGITQSPKYLFRKEGQNVTLSCEQNLNHDAMYWYRQDPGQGLRLIYYSQIVNDFQKGDIAEGYSVSREKKESFPLTVTSAQKNPTAFYLCASSWGENTEAFFGQGTRLTVV.